This TCR beta chain was retrieved from a study of HIV-infected patients and healthy controls. This clonotype was counted between two and nine times. No cell fractionation was done, so the repertoire covers all unsorted peripheral blood T cells. Reverse transcription used roughly 450 ng RNA and constant-region primers for alpha and beta. Using multiplexing indices, alpha and beta chain libraries were generated apart by chain-specific third strand synthesis. From the 5' RACE reads, TCRdb called clonotypes with MiXCR, one entry per CDR3 protein. Among around 7,100 distinct CDR3 sequences, about a tenth were seen once, and the ten largest hold 27%. V was cut by 8 bases and J by 0 bases, with 14 bases left in between. The CDR3 has 16 amino acids. Germline CDR1 is MNHNY and CDR2 is SVGAGI (reference sequence).

This sequence originates from an adult with HIV infection. The sequenced sample was blood, obtained before antiretroviral therapy. J is TRBJ2-6 and V is TRBV6-6, with D uncertain. In DNA, the CDR3 is TGTGCCAGCGCGGACCCTCGCAACTCTGGGGCCAACGTCCTGACTTTC. It translates to CASADPRNSGANVLTF.